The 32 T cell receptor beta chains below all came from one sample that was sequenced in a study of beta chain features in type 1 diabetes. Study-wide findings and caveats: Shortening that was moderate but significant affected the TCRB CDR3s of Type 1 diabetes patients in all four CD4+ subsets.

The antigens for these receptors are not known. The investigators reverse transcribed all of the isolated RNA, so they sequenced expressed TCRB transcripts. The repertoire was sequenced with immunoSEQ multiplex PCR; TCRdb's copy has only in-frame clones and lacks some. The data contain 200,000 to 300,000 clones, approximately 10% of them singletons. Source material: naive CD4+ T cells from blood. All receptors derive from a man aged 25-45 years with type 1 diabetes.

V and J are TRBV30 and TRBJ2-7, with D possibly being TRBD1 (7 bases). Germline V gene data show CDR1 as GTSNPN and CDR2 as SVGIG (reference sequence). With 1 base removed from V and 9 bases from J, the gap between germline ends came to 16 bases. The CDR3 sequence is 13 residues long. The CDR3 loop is CAWSGSGGGVQYF. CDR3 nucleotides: TGTGCCTGGAGTGGGTCAGGGGGAGGTGTGCAGTACTTC.

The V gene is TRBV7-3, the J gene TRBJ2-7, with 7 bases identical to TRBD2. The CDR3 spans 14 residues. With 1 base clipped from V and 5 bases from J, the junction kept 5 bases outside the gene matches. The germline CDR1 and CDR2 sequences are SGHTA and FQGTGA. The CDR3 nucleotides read TGTGCCAGCAGCTTAAACTCCGGGGGGAACGAGCAGTACTTC. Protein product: CASSLNSGGNEQYF.

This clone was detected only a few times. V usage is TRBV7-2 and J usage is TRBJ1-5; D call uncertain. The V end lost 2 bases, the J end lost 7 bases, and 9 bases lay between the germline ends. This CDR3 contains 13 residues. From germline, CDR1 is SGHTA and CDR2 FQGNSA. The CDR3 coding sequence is TGTGCCAGCAGCTTAAGCCCGGGACAGCCCCAGCATTTT. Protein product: CASSLSPGQPQHF.

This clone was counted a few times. In DNA, the CDR3 is TGTGCCAGTAAAAGCGGGGGGGGGAAAAACATTCAGTACTTC. Translated, it gives CASKSGGGKNIQYF. This chain uses TRBV19 with TRBJ2-4, with 10 nucleotides matching TRBD2. The CDR3 has 14 amino acids. CDR1 is LNHDA, CDR2 SQIVND, per germline (reference sequence). V lost 7 bases to trimming and J lost 4 bases; unmatched junction nucleotides: 4.

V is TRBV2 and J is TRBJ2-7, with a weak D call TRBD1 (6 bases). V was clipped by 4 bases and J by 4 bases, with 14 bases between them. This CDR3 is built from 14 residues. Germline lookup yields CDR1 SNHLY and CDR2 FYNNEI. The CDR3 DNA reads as TGTGCCAGCAGTGGATACAGGGTGGAGTACGAGCAGTACTTC. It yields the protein CASSGYRVEYEQYF.

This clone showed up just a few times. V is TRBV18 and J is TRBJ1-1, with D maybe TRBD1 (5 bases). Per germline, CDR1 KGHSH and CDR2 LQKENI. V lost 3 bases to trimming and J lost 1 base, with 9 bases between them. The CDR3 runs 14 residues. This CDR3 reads CASSPTRENTEAFF. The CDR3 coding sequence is TGTGCCAGCTCACCCACCAGGGAGAACACTGAAGCTTTCTTT.

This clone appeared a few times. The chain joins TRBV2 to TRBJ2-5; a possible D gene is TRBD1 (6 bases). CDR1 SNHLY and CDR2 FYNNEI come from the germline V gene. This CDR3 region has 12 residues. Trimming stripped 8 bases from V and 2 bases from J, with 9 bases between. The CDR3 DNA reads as TGTGCCAGCGGGGGCCTTCAAGAGACCCAGTACTTC. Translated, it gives CASGGLQETQYF.

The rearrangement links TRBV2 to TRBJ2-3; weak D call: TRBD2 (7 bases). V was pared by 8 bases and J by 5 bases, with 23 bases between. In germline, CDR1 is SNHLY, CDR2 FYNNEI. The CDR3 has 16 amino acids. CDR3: CASYFLGAGAQDTQYF. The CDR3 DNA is TGTGCCAGCTATTTCTTAGGCGCGGGGGCCCAAGATACGCAGTATTTT.

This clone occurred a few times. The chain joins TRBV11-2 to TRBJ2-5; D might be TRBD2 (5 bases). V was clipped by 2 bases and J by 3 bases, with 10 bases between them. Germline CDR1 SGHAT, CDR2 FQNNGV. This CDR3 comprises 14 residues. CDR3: CASSLYAGEETQYF. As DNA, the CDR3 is TGTGCCAGCAGCTTATATGCGGGTGAAGAGACCCAGTACTTC. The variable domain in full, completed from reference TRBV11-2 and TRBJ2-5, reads EAGVAQSPRYKIIEKRQSVAFWCNPISGHATLYWYQQILGQGPKLLIQFQNNGVVDDSQLPKDRFSAERLKGVDSTLKIQPAKLEDSAVYLCASSLYAGEETQYFGPGTRLLVL.

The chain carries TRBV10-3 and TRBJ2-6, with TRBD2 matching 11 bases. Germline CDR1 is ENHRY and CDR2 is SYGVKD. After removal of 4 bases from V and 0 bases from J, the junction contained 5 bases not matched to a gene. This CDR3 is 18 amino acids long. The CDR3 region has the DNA TGTGCCATCAGTGCCGGGACTAGCGGCGACTCTGGGGCCAACGTCCTGACTTTC. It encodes CAISAGTSGDSGANVLTF.

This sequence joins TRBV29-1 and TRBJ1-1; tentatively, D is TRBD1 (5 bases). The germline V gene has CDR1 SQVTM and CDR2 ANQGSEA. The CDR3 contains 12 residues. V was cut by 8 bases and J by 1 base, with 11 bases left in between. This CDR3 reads CSLTDPNTEAFF. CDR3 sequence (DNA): TGCAGCTTGACAGACCCGAACACTGAAGCTTTCTTT.

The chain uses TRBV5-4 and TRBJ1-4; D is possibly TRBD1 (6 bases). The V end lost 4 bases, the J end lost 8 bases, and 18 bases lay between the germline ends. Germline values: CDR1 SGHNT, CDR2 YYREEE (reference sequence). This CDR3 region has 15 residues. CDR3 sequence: CASSLHTGIEEKLFF. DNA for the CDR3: TGTGCCAGCAGCCTTCACACAGGGATAGAAGAAAAACTGTTTTTT.

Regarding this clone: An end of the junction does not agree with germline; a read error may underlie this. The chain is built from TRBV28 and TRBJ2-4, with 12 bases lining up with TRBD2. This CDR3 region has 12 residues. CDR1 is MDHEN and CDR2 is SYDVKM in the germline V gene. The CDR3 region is CASSFLAGGLTF. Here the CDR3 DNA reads TGTGCCAGCAGTTTTCTAGCGGGGGGGCTCACCTTC.

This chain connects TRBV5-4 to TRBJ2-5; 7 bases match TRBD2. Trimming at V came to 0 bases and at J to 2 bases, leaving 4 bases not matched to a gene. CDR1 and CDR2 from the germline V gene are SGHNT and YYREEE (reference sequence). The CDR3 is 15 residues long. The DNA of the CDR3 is TGTGCCAGCAGCTTGGTCGCTAGCGGACAAGAGACCCAGTACTTC. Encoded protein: CASSLVASGQETQYF.

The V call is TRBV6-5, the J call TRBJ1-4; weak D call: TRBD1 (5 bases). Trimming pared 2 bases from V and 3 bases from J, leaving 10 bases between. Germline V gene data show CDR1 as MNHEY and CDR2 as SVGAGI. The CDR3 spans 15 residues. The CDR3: CASSYGAGPNEKLFF. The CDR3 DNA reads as TGTGCCAGCAGTTACGGGGCGGGACCTAATGAAAAACTGTTTTTT.

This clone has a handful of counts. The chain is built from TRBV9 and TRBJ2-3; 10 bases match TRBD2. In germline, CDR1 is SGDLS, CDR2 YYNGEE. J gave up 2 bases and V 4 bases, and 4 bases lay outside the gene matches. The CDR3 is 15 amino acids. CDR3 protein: CASSPTSGYTDTQYF. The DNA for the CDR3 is TGTGCCAGCAGCCCGACTAGCGGGTACACAGATACGCAGTATTTT.

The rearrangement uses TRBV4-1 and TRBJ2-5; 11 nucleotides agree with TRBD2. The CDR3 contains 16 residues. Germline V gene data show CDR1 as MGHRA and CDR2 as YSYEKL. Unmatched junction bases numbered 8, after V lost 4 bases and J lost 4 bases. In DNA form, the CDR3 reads TGCGCCAGCAGCCGAGGGACTAGCGGTCGTGGAGAGACCCAGTACTTC. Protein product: CASSRGTSGRGETQYF.

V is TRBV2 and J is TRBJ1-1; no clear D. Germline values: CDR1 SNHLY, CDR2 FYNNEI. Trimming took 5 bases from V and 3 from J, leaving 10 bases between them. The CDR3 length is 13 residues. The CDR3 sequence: CASSISGDTEAFF. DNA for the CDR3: TGTGCCAGCAGTATAAGCGGCGACACTGAAGCTTTCTTT.

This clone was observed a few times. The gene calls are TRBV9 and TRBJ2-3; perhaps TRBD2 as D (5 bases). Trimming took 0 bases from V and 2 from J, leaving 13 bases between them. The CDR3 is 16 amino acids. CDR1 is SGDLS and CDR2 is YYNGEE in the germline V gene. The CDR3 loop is CASSVGSGIFTDTQYF. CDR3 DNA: TGTGCCAGCAGCGTAGGTTCCGGGATTTTCACAGATACGCAGTATTTT.

CDR3 nucleotide sequence: TGTGCCAGCAGCTTAGTCAGGGGGCGCTACAATGAGCAGTTCTTC. It codes for CASSLVRGRYNEQFF. The V call is TRBV11-2, the J call TRBJ2-1; 8 nucleotides agree with TRBD1. Germline V gives CDR1 SGHAT, CDR2 FQNNGV. The CDR3 is 15 residues long. J was trimmed by 3 bases and V by 1 base; bases with no gene match: 2.

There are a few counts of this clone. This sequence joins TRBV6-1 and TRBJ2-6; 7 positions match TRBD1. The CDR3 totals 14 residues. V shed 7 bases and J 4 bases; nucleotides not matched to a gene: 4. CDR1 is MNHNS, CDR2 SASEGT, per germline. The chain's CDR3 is CASKGASGANVLTF. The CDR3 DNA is TGTGCCAGCAAGGGGGCCTCGGGGGCCAACGTCCTGACTTTC.

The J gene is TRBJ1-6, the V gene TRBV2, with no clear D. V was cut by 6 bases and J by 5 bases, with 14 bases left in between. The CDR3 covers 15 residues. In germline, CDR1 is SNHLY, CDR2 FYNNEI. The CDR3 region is CASSQHEADNSPLHF. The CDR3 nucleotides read TGTGCCAGCAGCCAACATGAGGCGGATAATTCACCCCTCCACTTT.

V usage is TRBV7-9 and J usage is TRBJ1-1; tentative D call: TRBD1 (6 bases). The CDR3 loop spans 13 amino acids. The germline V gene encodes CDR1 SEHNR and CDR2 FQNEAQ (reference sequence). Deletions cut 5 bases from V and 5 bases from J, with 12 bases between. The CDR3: CASSDRQGTEAFF. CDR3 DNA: TGTGCCAGCAGCGATCGTCAGGGGACTGAAGCTTTCTTT. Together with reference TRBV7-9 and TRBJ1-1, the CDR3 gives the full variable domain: DTGVSQNPRHKITKRGQNVTFRCDPISEHNRLYWYRQTLGQGPEFLTYFQNEAQLEKSRLLSDRFSAERPKGSFSTLEIQRTEQGDSAMYLCASSDRQGTEAFFGQGTRLTVV.

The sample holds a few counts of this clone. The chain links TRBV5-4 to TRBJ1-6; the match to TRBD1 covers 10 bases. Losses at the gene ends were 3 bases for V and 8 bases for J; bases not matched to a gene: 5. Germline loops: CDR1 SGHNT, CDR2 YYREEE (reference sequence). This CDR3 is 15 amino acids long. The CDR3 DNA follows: TGTGCCAGCAGCTGGGACAGGGGTGTTGATTCACCCCTCCACTTT. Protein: CASSWDRGVDSPLHF.

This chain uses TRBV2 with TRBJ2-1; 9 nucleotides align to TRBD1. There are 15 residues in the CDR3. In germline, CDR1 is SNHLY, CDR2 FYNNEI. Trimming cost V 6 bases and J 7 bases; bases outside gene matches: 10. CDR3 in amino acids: CASRVGGQGMNEQFF. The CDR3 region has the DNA TGTGCCAGCAGGGTTGGGGGACAGGGCATGAATGAGCAGTTCTTC.

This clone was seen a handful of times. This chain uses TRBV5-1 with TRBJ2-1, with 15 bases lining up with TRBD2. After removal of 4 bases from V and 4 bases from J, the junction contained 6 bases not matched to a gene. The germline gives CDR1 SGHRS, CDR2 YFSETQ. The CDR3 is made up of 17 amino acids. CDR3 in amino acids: CASSHGLAGGLYNEQFF. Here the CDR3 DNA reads TGCGCCAGCAGCCATGGACTAGCGGGGGGGCTATACAATGAGCAGTTCTTC.

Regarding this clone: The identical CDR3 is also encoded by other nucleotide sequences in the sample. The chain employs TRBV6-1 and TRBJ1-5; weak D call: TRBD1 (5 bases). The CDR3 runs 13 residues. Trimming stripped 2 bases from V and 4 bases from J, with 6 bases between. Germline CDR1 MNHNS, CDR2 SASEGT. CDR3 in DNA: TGTGCCAGCAGTGAACGGGGGAATCAGCCCCAGCATTTT. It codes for CASSERGNQPQHF.

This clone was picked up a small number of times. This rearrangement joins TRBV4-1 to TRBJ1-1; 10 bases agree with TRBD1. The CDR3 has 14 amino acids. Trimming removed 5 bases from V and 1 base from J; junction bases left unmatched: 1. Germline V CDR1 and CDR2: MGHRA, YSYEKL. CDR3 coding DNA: TGCGCCAGCAGCGGGACAGGGGAGAACACTGAAGCTTTCTTT. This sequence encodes CASSGTGENTEAFF.

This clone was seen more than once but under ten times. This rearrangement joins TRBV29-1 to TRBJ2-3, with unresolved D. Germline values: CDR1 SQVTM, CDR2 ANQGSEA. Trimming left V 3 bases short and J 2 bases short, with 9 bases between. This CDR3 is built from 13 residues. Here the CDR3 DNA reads TGCAGCGTTGAGTGGCTAGACACAGATACGCAGTATTTT. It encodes CSVEWLDTDTQYF.

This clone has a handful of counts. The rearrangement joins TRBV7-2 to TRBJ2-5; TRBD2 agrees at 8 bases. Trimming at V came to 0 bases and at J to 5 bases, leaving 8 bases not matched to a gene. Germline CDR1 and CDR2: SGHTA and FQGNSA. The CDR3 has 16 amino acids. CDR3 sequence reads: CASSLARPGGRETQYF. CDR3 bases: TGTGCCAGCAGCTTAGCGCGGCCGGGGGGGAGGGAGACCCAGTACTTC.

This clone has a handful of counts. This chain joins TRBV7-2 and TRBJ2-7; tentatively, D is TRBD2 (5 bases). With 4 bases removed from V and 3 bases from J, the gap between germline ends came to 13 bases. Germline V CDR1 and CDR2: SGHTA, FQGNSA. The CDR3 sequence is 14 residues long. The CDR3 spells CASSSRKGDYEQYF. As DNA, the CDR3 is TGTGCCAGCAGCTCCCGGAAGGGAGACTACGAGCAGTACTTC. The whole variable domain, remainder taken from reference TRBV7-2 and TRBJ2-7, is GAGVSQSPSNKVTEKGKDVELRCDPISGHTALYWYRQSLGQGLEFLIYFQGNSAPDKSGLPSDRFSAERTGGSVSTLTIQRTQQEDSAVYLCASSSRKGDYEQYFGPGTRLTVT.

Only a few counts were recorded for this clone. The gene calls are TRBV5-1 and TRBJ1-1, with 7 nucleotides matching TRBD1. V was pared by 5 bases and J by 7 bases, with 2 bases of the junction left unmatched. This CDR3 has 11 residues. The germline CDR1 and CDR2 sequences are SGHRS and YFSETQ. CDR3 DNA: TGCGCCAGCAGTGGGGACAGTGAAGCTTTCTTT. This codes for CASSGDSEAFF.